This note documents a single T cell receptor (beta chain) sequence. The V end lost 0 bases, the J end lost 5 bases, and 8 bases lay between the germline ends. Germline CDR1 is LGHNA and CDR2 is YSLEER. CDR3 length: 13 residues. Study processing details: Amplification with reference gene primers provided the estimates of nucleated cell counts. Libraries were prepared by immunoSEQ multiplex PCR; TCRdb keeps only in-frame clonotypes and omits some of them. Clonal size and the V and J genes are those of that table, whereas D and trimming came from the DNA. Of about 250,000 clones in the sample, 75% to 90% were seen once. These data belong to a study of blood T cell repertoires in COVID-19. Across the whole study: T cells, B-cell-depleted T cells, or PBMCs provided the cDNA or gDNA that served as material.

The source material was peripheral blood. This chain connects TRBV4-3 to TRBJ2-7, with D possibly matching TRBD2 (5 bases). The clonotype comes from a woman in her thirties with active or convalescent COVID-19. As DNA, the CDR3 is TGCGCCAGCAGCCAAGAGGGAGCTGACGAGCAGTACTTC. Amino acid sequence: CASSQEGADEQYF.